This TCR beta chain was retrieved from a study of shared clonotypes between healthy human individuals. Study-wide points: Among non-shared clonotypes, generation probabilities were lower than among those shared by all four donors.

It was at deep level that the assay was run. Clones were sequenced by immunoSEQ multiplex PCR, and TCRdb holds only the in-frame ones, with some missing. Of 1.5 million to 2.5 million clones detected, roughly 94% appear once; the ten largest clones hold under 1.5%. Germline CDR1 and CDR2: SGDLS and YYNGEE. There are 12 residues in the CDR3. The V and J ends lost 4 bases and 9 bases respectively, with 14 bases between them. Naive CD8 cells, CD45RO-negative and positively selected for CCR7, excluded terminally differentiated effector memory CD45RA+ cells. Those who donated were healthy HIV-negative adults, with no recent acute infections or vaccinations reported. With respect to this clone: Its antigen is undetermined.

This chain connects TRBV9 to TRBJ2-7; D may correspond to TRBD1 or TRBD2 (5 bases each). This TCR came from a man between 18 and 29 years old in good health. Specimen: naive CD8+ T cells sorted from blood. This chain's CDR3 is CASSPRDLGQYF. The CDR3 nucleotides read TGTGCCAGCAGCCCTCGGGACCTCGGGCAGTACTTC.